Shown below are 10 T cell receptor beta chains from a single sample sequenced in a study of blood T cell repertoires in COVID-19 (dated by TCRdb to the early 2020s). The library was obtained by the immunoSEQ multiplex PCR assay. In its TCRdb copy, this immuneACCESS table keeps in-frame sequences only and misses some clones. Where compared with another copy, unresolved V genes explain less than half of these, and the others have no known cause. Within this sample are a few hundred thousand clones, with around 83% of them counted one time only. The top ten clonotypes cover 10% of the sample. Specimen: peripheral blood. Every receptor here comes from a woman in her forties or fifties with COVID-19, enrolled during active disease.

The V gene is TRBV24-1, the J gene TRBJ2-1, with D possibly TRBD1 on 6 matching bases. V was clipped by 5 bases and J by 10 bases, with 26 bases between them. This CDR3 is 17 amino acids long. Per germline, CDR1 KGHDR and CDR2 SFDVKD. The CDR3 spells CATSGSRARDKRGEQFF. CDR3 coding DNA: TGTGCCACCAGTGGGAGTAGGGCACGGGACAAGAGAGGCGAGCAGTTCTTC.

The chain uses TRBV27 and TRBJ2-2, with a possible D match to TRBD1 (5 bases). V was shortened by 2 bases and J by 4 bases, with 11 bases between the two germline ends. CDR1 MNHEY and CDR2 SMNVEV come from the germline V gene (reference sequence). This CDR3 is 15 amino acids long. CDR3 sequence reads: CASSLSQGFTGELFF. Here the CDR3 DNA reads TGTGCCAGCAGTTTAAGCCAGGGTTTCACCGGGGAGCTGTTTTTT.

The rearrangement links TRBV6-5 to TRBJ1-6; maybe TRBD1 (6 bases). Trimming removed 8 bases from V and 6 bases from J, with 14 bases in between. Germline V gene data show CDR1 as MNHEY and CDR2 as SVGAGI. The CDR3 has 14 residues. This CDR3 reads CASRPDRSNSPLHF. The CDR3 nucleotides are TGTGCCAGCCGCCCTGACAGGTCTAATTCACCCCTCCACTTT.

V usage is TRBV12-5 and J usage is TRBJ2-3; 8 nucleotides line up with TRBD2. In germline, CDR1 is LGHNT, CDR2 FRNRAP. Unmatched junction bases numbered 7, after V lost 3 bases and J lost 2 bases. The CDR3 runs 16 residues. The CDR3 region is CASGFPGGGLTDTQYF. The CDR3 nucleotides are TGTGCTAGTGGTTTCCCTGGCGGGGGGCTCACAGATACGCAGTATTTT.

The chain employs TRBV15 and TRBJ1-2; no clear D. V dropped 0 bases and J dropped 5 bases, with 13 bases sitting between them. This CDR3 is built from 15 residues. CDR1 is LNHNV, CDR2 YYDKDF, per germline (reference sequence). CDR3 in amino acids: CATSRDSRETYGYTF. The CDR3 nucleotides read TGTGCCACCAGCAGAGATTCGAGGGAGACGTATGGCTACACCTTC.

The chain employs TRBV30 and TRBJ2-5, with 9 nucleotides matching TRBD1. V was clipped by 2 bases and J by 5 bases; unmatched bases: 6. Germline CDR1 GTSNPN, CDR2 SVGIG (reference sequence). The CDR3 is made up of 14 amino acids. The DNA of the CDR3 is TGTGCCTGGAGTTTAGGGACAGGGAGGGAGACCCAGTACTTC. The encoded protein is CAWSLGTGRETQYF.

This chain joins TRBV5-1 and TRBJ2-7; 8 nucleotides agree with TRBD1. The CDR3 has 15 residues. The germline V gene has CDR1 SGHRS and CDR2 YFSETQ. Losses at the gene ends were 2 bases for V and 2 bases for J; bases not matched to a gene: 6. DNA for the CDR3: TGCGCCAGCAGCTTAGGACAGGGAGGCCCCTACGAGCAGTACGTC. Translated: CASSLGQGGPYEQYV.

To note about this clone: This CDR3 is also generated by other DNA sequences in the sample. CDR3 loop: CASATGGGELFF. In DNA, the CDR3 is TGTGCCAGCGCGACGGGGGGCGGGGAGCTGTTTTTT. V usage is TRBV6-5 and J usage is TRBJ2-2; 7 positions match TRBD2. The CDR3 length is 12 residues. J gave up 7 bases and V 8 bases, and 4 bases lay outside the gene matches. Germline V gives CDR1 MNHEY, CDR2 SVGAGI.

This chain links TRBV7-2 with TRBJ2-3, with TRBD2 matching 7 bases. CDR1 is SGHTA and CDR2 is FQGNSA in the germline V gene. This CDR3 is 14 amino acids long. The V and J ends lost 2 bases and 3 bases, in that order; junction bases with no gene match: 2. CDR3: CASSLRAGTDTQYF. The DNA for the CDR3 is TGTGCCAGCAGCTTAAGAGCGGGGACAGATACGCAGTATTTT.

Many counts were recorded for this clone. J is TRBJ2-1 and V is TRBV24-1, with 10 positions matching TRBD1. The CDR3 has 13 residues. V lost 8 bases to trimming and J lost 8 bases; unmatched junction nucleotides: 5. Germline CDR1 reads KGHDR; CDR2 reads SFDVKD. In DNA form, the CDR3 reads TGTGCCACCACGGGACAGGGGTCGTATGAGCAGTTCTTC. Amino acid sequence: CATTGQGSYEQFF.